The rows below give T cell receptor beta chains drawn from one sample of a study of blood T cell repertoires in COVID-19. TCRdb's copy holds only in-frame clones and misses some; the assay was immunoSEQ multiplex PCR. Of about 200,000 clones listed, about 83% were seen once; the top ten hold 15% to 20%. The specimen sequenced was peripheral blood. All receptors come from a person aged 70 to 79 with COVID-19, enrolled during active disease. The CDR3 runs from the conserved cysteine through the conserved F or W.

TRBV10-3,TRBJ2-2,CAIRGQDTGELFF
TRBV7-9,TRBJ1-1,CASSLDRGQAFF
TRBV7-9,TRBJ2-1,CASSPSETADEQFF
TRBV14,TRBJ2-2,CASSQVRGTGELFF
TRBV7-2,TRBJ2-3,CASSSLGRGSTDTQYF
TRBV11-2,TRBJ1-2,CASTSGVASRGYTF
TRBV28,TRBJ2-1,CASSFLRLAGGSDEQFF
TRBV16,TRBJ1-6,CASSQDSNSPLHF
TRBV7-2,TRBJ1-3,CASSLMGLGNTIYF
TRBV5-5,TRBJ2-6,CASSLVGQPHSGANVLTF
TRBV21-1,TRBJ2-5,CASSKAPETEKETQYF
TRBV7-2,TRBJ1-4,CASSLSRGNEKLFF
TRBV3-1/TRBV3-2,TRBJ2-3,CASSRGFYIREYF
TRBV9,TRBJ2-5,CASSPGQGTTSQETQYF
TRBV19,TRBJ1-6,CASRHPAGSGTDNSPLHF
TRBV15,TRBJ2-7,CATSPTGTGGGQYF
TRBV7-9,TRBJ1-3,CASSLGGTGNTIYF
TRBV5-1,TRBJ2-2,CASSLSTSPTGELFF
TRBV15,TRBJ1-1,CATSRGTNSNTEAFF
TRBV19,TRBJ1-2,CATREVNYGYTF